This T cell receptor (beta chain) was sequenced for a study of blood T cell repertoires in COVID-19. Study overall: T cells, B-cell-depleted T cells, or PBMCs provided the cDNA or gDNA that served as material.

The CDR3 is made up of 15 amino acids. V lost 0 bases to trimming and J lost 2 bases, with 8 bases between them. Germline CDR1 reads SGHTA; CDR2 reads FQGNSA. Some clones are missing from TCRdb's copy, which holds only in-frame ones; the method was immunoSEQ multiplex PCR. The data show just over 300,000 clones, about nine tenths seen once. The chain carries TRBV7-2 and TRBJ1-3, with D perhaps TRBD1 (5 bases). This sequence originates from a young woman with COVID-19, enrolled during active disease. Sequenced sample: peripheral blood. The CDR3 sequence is CASSLASGPGNTIYF. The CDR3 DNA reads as TGTGCCAGCAGCTTAGCGTCAGGGCCTGGAAACACCATATATTTT.